These 13 T cell receptor beta chains were all obtained from the same sample, sequenced in a study of regulatory T cells in long-lasting Graves disease. The time point is: newly diagnosed GD, antithyroid drugs for less than 3 months. The TCR library used RNA extracted from PBMCs. Researchers made TCR beta libraries by using iRepertoire HTBI primers and running Arm-PCR on CDR3 regions. From the multiplex PCR reads, TCRdb called clonotypes with MiXCR, one entry per CDR3 protein. The sample lists approximately 480,000 distinct CDR3 sequences; about 16% were seen once. The sample also formed part of further work on T cells in Graves' hyperthyroidism and ophthalmopathy.

Sequencing was performed on peripheral blood mononuclear cells (PBMCs), taken at new diagnosis, from a patient treated with antithyroid drugs. These receptors were taken from a man aged 35 to 55 with Graves disease.

This clonotype was observed many times. The chain links TRBV12-3 or TRBV12-4 to TRBJ1-3; maybe TRBD1 (6 bases). The CDR3 spans 14 residues. Between the trimmed V and J ends, which lost 5 bases and 0 bases, there was a span of 8 bases. Written as DNA, the CDR3 is TGTGCCAGCAGTGTACAGGGCTCTGGAAACACCATATATTTT. Its protein product is CASSVQGSGNTIYF.

On this clonotype itself: A read error likely explains this, since a far larger clone differs by one base. The chain joins TRBV28 to TRBJ2-4, with 10 bases identical to TRBD1. There are 15 residues in the CDR3. Losses at the gene ends were 5 bases for V and 13 bases for J; bases not matched to a gene: 14. Per germline, CDR1 MDHEN and CDR2 SYDVKM. The CDR3 coding sequence is TGTGCCAGCAGTCCCGGGACAGGGGCCTACAATGAGCAGTACTTC. It is translated as CASSPGTGAYNEQYF.

This clonotype has a handful of counts. This sequence joins TRBV3-1 and TRBJ2-7; D is unresolved. CDR1 is LGHDT, CDR2 YNNKEL, per germline (reference sequence). Trimming cost V 1 base and J 6 bases, with 7 bases left between them. CDR3 length equals 12 residues. The CDR3 spells CASSQGTLEQYF. CDR3 sequence (DNA): TGTGCCAGCAGCCAAGGGACCCTCGAGCAGTACTTC.

This clonotype was counted ten times or more. The CDR3 nucleotides are TGTGCCAGCAGCCCGACGAGGGGACTCGCGCCCCAGCATTTT. Translation: CASSPTRGLAPQHF. The rearrangement uses TRBV7-2 and TRBJ1-5; D may be TRBD1 (5 bases). The CDR3 length is 14 residues. Between the trimmed V and J ends, which lost 5 bases and 9 bases, there was a span of 17 bases. CDR1 SGHTA and CDR2 FQGNSA come from the germline V gene.

This clonotype has at least ten counts. This chain connects TRBV10-3 to TRBJ2-7; D remains unclear. The CDR3 is 15 residues long. Trimming cost V 10 bases and J 3 bases, with 22 bases left between them. The germline V gene encodes CDR1 ENHRY and CDR2 SYGVKD. CDR3 in DNA: TGTGCCACCGCAATCGGCAGCCGAACAAACTACGAGCAGTACTTC. This gives the protein CATAIGSRTNYEQYF.

This chain links TRBV11-2 with TRBJ2-2, with TRBD2 as a possible D gene (5 bases). The CDR3 has 15 residues. V was cut by 5 bases and J by 1 base, with 11 bases left in between. Germline CDR1 and CDR2: SGHAT and FQNNGV. The CDR3 loop reads CASSPEGLNTGELFF. The DNA of the CDR3 is TGTGCCAGCAGCCCCGAGGGCCTGAACACCGGGGAGCTGTTTTTT.

The table lists this clonotype with a few counts. The rearrangement joins TRBV19 to TRBJ1-2, with D tentatively TRBD1 (6 bases). Per germline, CDR1 LNHDA and CDR2 SQIVND (reference sequence). Deletions cut 7 bases from V and 8 bases from J, with 26 bases between. The CDR3 is made up of 16 amino acids. CDR3 nucleotide sequence: TGTGCCAGTAATCCGTCGCCTGACAGGATCTCTCACGGCTACACCTTC. It encodes CASNPSPDRISHGYTF.

This clonotype was seen ten or more times. This chain links TRBV3-1 with TRBJ1-2; no clear D gene. Germline values: CDR1 LGHDT, CDR2 YNNKEL (reference sequence). This CDR3 has 12 amino acids. Trimming shortened V by 5 bases and J by 1 base, and 5 bases separated the two germline ends. The CDR3 nucleotides read TGTGCCAGCAGCACCCATAACTATGGCTACACCTTC. Translation gives CASSTHNYGYTF.

Concerning this clonotype itself: A far larger clone is off by one base, so a read error is likely. The chain joins TRBV28 to TRBJ2-1; 9 bases align to TRBD1. The end of the DNA is better explained by TRBJ2-5, so the J call may be wrong. Germline loops: CDR1 MDHEN, CDR2 SYDVKM. This CDR3 spans 17 amino acids. CDR3 residues: CASSPPQVRQGVEAQYF. The CDR3 DNA sequence: TGTGCCAGCAGTCCCCCGCAAGTGCGACAGGGGGTGGAGGCCCAGTACTTC.

In this sample, this clonotype turned up many times. The V gene is TRBV3-1, the J gene TRBJ2-3; 10 nucleotides match TRBD1. The DNA matches TRBJ2-5 better at its end, which makes the J call doubtful. CDR1 is LGHDT and CDR2 is YNNKEL in the germline V gene (reference sequence). This CDR3 spans 16 amino acids. The CDR3 loop reads CASSQRFGTGVETQYF. The CDR3 nucleotides are TGTGCCAGCAGCCAAAGGTTCGGGACAGGGGTCGAGACCCAGTACTTC.

The chain recombines TRBV29-1 with TRBJ2-2; no definite D call. Trimming took off 6 bases at V and 3 bases at J, with 11 bases between the two ends. Germline assignment: CDR1 SQVTM and CDR2 ANQGSEA. The CDR3 extends over 13 amino acids. CDR3 coding DNA: TGCAGCGTAGGAAAACAGTACACCGGGGAGCTGTTTTTT. Its protein product is CSVGKQYTGELFF.

In this sample, this clonotype turned up once. This is likely an artifact of a read error, given a far larger clone one base away. The rearrangement uses TRBV11-1 and TRBJ2-7, with D unresolved. The V and J ends lost 1 base and 7 bases respectively, with 17 bases between them. The CDR3 length is 15 residues. Germline V gene sequence: CDR1 SGHAT, CDR2 FQDESV (reference sequence). This CDR3 is CASSLGGNRPNEQYF. The CDR3 nucleotides read TGTGCCAGCAGCTTAGGAGGAAATCGACCAAATGAGCAGTACTTC.

This clonotype turned up a few times. The chain combines TRBV28 with TRBJ2-5, with a possible D match to TRBD2 (5 bases). CDR1 MDHEN and CDR2 SYDVKM come from the germline V gene. The V and J ends lost 5 bases and 5 bases respectively, with 12 bases between them. The CDR3 totals 13 residues. CDR3 sequence (DNA): TGTGCCAGCAGTAAGCTAGCTGGGGAGACCCAGTACTTC. This sequence encodes CASSKLAGETQYF.